This record looks at one T cell receptor (beta chain) sequence and its context. What it binds is not known. The data were obtained in a study of cytomegalovirus exposure and HLA in healthy donors. Study observations and caveats: The CMV antigen specificity of three CMV-associated chains was confirmed through in vitro analysis. It was only CMV serostatus that was available as immune exposure information. Approximately 160 TCR beta chains were listed as cytomegalovirus-associated.

Germline loops: CDR1 LNHDA, CDR2 SQIVND (reference sequence). Deletions cut 9 bases from V and 3 bases from J, with 8 bases between. The CDR3 is 11 residues long. Use of 60 Vbeta and 13 Jbeta primers characterized the PCR. Profiling relied on immunoSEQ multiplex PCR, and the TCRdb table lists in-frame clones only, not all of them. The sample lists over 30,000 clones, about nine tenths occurring once. This sequence was found in a woman aged 40 to 55 in good health and CMV-seropositive. The sequencing input was PBMCs. The chain carries TRBV19 and TRBJ1-2, with D unresolved. The CDR3: CASSRDYGYTF. The CDR3 region has the DNA TGTGCCAGCTCTAGAGACTATGGCTACACCTTC.